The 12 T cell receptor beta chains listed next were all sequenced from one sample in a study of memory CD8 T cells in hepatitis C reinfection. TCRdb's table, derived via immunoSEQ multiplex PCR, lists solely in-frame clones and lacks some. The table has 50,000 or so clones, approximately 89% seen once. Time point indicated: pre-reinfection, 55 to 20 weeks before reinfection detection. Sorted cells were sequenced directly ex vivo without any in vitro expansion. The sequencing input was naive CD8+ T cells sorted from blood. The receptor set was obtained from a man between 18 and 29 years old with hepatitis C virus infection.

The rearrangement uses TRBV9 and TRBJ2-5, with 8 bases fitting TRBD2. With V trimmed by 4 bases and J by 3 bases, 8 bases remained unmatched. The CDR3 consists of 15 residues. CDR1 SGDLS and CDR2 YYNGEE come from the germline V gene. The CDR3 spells CASSLVAGSKETQYF. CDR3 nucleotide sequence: TGTGCCAGCAGCTTGGTAGCGGGGAGTAAAGAGACCCAGTACTTC.

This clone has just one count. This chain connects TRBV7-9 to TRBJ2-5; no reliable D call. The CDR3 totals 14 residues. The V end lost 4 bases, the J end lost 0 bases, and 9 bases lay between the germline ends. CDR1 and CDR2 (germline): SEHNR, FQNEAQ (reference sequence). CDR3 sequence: CASSSPYDQETQYF. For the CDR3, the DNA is TGTGCCAGCAGCTCTCCGTATGACCAAGAGACCCAGTACTTC.

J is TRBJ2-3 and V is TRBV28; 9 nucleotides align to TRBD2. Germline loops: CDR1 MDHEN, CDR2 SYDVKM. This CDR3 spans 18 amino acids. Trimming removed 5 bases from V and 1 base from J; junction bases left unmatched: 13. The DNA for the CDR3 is TGTGCCAGCAGTCAATTAGCGGGGGAGAGGGGGGGCACAGATACGCAGTATTTT. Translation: CASSQLAGERGGTDTQYF.

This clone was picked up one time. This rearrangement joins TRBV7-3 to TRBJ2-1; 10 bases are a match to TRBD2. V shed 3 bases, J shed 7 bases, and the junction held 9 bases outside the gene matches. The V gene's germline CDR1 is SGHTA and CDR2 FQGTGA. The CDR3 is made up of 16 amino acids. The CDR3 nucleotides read TGTGCCAGCAGCTTGATAGCGGGAGGCCCCGGGAATGAGCAGTTCTTC. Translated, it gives CASSLIAGGPGNEQFF.

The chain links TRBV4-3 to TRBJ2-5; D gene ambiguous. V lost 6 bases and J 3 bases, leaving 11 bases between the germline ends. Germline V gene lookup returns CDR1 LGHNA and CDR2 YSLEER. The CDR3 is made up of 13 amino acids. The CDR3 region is CASSTYEEETQYF. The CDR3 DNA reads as TGCGCCAGCAGTACATACGAAGAAGAGACCCAGTACTTC.

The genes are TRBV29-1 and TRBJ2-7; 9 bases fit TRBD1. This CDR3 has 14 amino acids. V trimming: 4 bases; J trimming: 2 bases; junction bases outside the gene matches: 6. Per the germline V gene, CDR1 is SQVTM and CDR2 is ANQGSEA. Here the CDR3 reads CSVAPDRGPYEQYF. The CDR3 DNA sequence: TGCAGCGTTGCCCCGGACAGGGGACCCTACGAGCAGTACTTC.

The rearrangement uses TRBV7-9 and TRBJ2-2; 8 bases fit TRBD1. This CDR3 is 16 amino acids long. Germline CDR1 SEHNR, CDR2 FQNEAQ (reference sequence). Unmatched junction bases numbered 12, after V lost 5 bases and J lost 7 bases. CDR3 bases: TGTGCCAGCAGCACCCAGCAGGGGGCGGTGGTCGGGGAGCTGTTTTTT. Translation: CASSTQQGAVVGELFF. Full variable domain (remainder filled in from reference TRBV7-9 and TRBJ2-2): DTGVSQNPRHKITKRGQNVTFRCDPISEHNRLYWYRQTLGQGPEFLTYFQNEAQLEKSRLLSDRFSAERPKGSFSTLEIQRTEQGDSAMYLCASSTQQGAVVGELFFGEGSRLTVL.

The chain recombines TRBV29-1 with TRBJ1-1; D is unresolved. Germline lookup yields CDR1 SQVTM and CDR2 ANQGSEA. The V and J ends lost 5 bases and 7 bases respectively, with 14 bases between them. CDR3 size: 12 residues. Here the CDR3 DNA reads TGCAGCGTTATCATAGAACGCGGTGAAGCTTTCTTT. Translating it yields CSVIIERGEAFF.

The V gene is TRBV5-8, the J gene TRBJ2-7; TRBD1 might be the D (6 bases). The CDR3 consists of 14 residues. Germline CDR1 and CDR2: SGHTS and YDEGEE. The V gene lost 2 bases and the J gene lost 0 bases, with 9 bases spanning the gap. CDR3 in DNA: TGTGCCAGCAGCTTCGCAGGGGTCTCCTACGAGCAGTACTTC. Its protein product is CASSFAGVSYEQYF.

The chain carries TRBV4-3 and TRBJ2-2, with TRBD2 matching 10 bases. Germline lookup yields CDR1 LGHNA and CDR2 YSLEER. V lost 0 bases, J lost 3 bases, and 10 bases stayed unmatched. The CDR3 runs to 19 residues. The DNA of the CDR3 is TGCGCCAGCAGCCAAGATGAGGGGCCAGCGGGGGGGTACACCGGGGAGCTGTTTTTT. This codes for CASSQDEGPAGGYTGELFF.

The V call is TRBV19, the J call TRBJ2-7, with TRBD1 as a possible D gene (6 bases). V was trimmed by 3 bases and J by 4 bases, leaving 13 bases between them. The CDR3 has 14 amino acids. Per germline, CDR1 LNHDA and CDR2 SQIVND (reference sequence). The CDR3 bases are TGTGCCAGTAGTATTCCGGGACACCAATACGAGCAGTACTTC. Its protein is CASSIPGHQYEQYF.

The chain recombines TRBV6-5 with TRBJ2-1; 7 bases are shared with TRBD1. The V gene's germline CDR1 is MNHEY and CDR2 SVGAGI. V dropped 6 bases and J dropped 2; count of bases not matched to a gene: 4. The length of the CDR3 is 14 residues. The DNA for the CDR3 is TGTGCCAGCAGCAGACAGGGACCCTACAATGAGCAGTTCTTC. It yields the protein CASSRQGPYNEQFF.